Reported below is one T cell receptor beta chain. A much larger clone differs from this one at a single base, so this may be a read error. An oligonucleotide containing a UMI was ligated to the 3' end of TCR cDNA. Cells were not sorted; total RNA input targeted roughly 1 to 1000 ng. The SP2 primer and nested alpha and beta constant region primers amplified ligated cDNA in four rounds. A single record per CDR3 protein comes from TCRdb applying MiXCR to the 5' RACE reads. The profile shows more than 45,000 distinct CDR3 sequences, around 7.3% of them singletons. This entry is derived from a study of naive and memory T cell subsets. The germline gives CDR1 SGHVS, CDR2 FNYEAQ. Trimming took off 5 bases at V and 0 bases at J, with 13 bases between the two ends. The length of the CDR3 is 16 residues.

This TCR derives from a male donor in good health. V gene TRBV7-6 combines with J gene TRBJ2-2, with a possible D match to TRBD2 (6 bases). The chain's CDR3 is CASSRPGEANTGELFF. The DNA of the CDR3 is TGTGCCAGCAGCAGACCGGGGGAAGCGAACACCGGGGAGCTGTTTTTT.